These 5 T cell receptor beta chains were sequenced from one sample in a study of cytomegalovirus exposure and HLA in healthy donors. The PCR employed 60 Vbeta primers together with 13 Jbeta primers. This table comes from immunoSEQ multiplex PCR, and its TCRdb copy is limited to in-frame clones, with some not included. This repertoire shows around 150,000 clones, roughly 80% found once; its top ten account for about 8%. Sequencing input: PBMCs. These receptors all stem from a woman in her 40s in good health and CMV-seropositive.

This clone was seen a handful of times. The V gene is TRBV2, the J gene TRBJ2-3; no reliable D call. The CDR3 has 14 residues. Deletions cut 7 bases from V and 6 bases from J, with 17 bases between. Germline V gene sequence: CDR1 SNHLY, CDR2 FYNNEI. Here the CDR3 reads CASKDTWATDTQYF. The CDR3 nucleotides are TGTGCCAGCAAAGACACCTGGGCTACTGATACGCAGTATTTT.

The J gene is TRBJ1-1, the V gene TRBV28, with D uncertain. This CDR3 comprises 14 residues. Germline values: CDR1 MDHEN, CDR2 SYDVKM. Trimming took off 2 bases at V and 0 bases at J, with 7 bases between the two ends. The CDR3 here is CASSLTQMNTEAFF. CDR3 sequence (DNA): TGTGCCAGCAGTTTAACACAGATGAACACTGAAGCTTTCTTT.

The rearrangement links TRBV29-1 to TRBJ1-2; TRBD1 agrees at 8 bases. Germline V gene sequence: CDR1 SQVTM, CDR2 ANQGSEA. V trimming: 3 bases; J trimming: 5 bases; junction bases outside the gene matches: 8. The CDR3 contains 14 residues. CDR3 residues: CSVDLDRERYGYTF. CDR3 in DNA: TGCAGCGTTGATTTGGACAGGGAACGTTATGGCTACACCTTC. The variable domain in full, completed from reference TRBV29-1 and TRBJ1-2, reads SAVISQKPSRDICQRGTSLTIQCQVDSQVTMMFWYRQQPGQSLTLIATANQGSEATYESGFVIDKFPISRPNLTFSTLTVSNMSPEDSSIYLCSVDLDRERYGYTFGSGTRLTVV.

The chain employs TRBV7-3 and TRBJ1-1; 9 positions match TRBD1. CDR1 is SGHTA and CDR2 is FQGTGA in the germline V gene. The J segment lost 5 bases and the V segment lost 2 bases, leaving 9 bases of the junction unmatched. The CDR3 covers 16 residues. CDR3 region: CASSLRQGVADTEAFF. CDR3 nucleotide sequence: TGTGCCAGCAGCTTACGACAGGGGGTCGCGGATACTGAAGCTTTCTTT.

The chain recombines TRBV27 with TRBJ2-7; 8 nucleotides line up with TRBD1. Trimming removed 0 bases from V and 2 bases from J; junction bases left unmatched: 3. Germline lookup yields CDR1 MNHEY and CDR2 SMNVEV (reference sequence). The CDR3 spans 15 residues. The CDR3 DNA reads as TGTGCCAGCAGTTTATCGACAGGGGTTGCCTACGAGCAGTACTTC. Translated: CASSLSTGVAYEQYF.